This T cell receptor beta chain is from a study of cytomegalovirus exposure and HLA in healthy donors. Sequencing used immunoSEQ multiplex PCR; TCRdb keeps in-frame clones, though not all of them. The sample records 150,000 to 200,000 clones, just under 90% being singletons. Study-wide findings and caveats: The authors listed over 150 TCR beta chains as cytomegalovirus-associated. Accounts indicate the classifier identified cytomegalovirus status with strong specificity and sensitivity.

On this clone: Its antigen is as yet unknown.

V was clipped by 4 bases and J by 5 bases; unmatched bases: 12. Germline CDR1 and CDR2: SGHRS and YFSETQ. The CDR3 has 16 amino acids. This clonotype originated in a woman under 30 in good health and CMV-seropositive. The rearrangement uses TRBV5-1 and TRBJ2-5; 9 bases map to TRBD1. Sequences were obtained from PBMCs. CDR3 in amino acids: CASSPDTGGLGETQYF. The DNA for the CDR3 is TGCGCCAGCAGCCCCGACACAGGGGGCCTGGGGGAGACCCAGTACTTC.